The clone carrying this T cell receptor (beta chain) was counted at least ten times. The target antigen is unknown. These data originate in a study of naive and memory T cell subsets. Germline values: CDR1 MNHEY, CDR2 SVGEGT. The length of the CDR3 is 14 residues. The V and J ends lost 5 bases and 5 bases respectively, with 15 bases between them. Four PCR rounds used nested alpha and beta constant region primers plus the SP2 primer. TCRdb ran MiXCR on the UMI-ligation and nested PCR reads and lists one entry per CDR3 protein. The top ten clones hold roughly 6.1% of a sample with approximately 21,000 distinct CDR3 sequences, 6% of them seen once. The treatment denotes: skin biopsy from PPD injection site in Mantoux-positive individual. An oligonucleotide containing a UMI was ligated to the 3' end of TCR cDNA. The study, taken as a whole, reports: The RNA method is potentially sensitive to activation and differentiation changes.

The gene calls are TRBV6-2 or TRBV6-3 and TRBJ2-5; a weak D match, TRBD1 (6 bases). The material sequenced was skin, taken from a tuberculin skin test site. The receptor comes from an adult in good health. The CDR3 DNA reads TGTGCCAGCAGTCCTCCAGGGACAATGGAGACCCAGTACTTC. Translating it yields CASSPPGTMETQYF.